The 19 T cell receptor beta chains below were found in one sample sequenced in a study of CD8 T cells in ankylosing spondylitis (dated by TCRdb to 2017 to 2019). Their specific antigens are unknown. What the study reported, not specific to this receptor: A TCR beta motif of 7 or 8 highly homologous amino acid variants appeared characteristic of blood from ankylosing spondylitis patients.

Library prep was done by 5' RACE. The instrument was an Illumina HiSeq 2500. TCRdb redid the processing of the public reads, applying fastp at Q25 and MiXCR, and retained in-frame beta chains. CDR3 protein sequences are deduplicated, and each keeps its most common genes and DNA. This sample is represented by around 890,000 distinct CDR3 sequences; about 11% of them were singletons. The ten largest clones capture about 0.49% of the sample. Sequencing was carried out using blood, either unsorted or a sorted T cell fraction (not recorded which). The receptors come from a male donor with ankylosing spondylitis.

This clonotype was seen repeatedly, ten times or more. The CDR3 here is CSVARRQVYGYTF. DNA for the CDR3: TGCAGCGTTGCACGACGACAGGTCTATGGCTACACCTTC. This chain joins TRBV29-1 and TRBJ1-2; a weak D match, TRBD1 (6 bases). The V gene's germline CDR1 is SQVTM and CDR2 ANQGSEA. V was clipped by 4 bases and J by 4 bases, with 13 bases between them. CDR3 length: 13 amino acids.

There are a few counts of this clonotype. The rearrangement uses TRBV20-1 and TRBJ1-5; D gene uncertain. CDR1 and CDR2 (germline): DFQATT, SNEGSKA (reference sequence). This CDR3 spans 12 amino acids. The V end lost 3 bases, the J end lost 5 bases, and 8 bases lay between the germline ends. The CDR3: CSASRWDQPQHF. The CDR3 DNA sequence: TGCAGTGCTAGTCGTTGGGATCAGCCCCAGCATTTT.

This clonotype was observed a few times. The chain uses TRBV6-1 and TRBJ1-3; no clear D. The CDR3 covers 17 residues. Germline CDR1 reads MNHNS; CDR2 reads SASEGT. V lost 6 bases and J lost 0, with 18 bases in between. The CDR3 DNA sequence: TGTGCCAGCAGCCCTACAGCGGGAGCCACCTCTGGAAACACCATATATTTT. It is translated as CASSPTAGATSGNTIYF.

In this sample, this clonotype turned up many times. The rearrangement uses TRBV7-2 and TRBJ2-7; no firm D call. CDR3 size: 13 residues. Trimming stripped 6 bases from V and 3 bases from J, with 12 bases between. The V gene's germline CDR1 is SGHTA and CDR2 FQGNSA. DNA of the CDR3: TGTGCCAGCAGTTTGGGCGTTCACTACGAGCAGTACTTC. It codes for CASSLGVHYEQYF.

This rearrangement joins TRBV28 to TRBJ1-2; D unclear. CDR3 length: 13 amino acids. V gave up 7 bases and J gave up 5 bases, with 14 bases separating them. Looked up from germline, CDR1 is MDHEN and CDR2 is SYDVKM. The CDR3 reads CASISLRAYGYTF. The DNA of the CDR3 is TGTGCCAGCATCTCCCTGCGCGCGTATGGCTACACCTTC.

This clonotype turned up a few times. This sequence joins TRBV6-5 and TRBJ2-2; 7 bases map to TRBD2. Germline V CDR1 and CDR2: MNHEY, SVGAGI. V lost 0 bases, J lost 2 bases, and 9 bases stayed unmatched. This CDR3 has 18 amino acids. CDR3 DNA: TGTGCCAGCAGTTACTCGATCTGGGGGGAGGGTAACACCGGGGAGCTGTTTTTT. Translation: CASSYSIWGEGNTGELFF.

There are many counts of this clonotype. The chain carries TRBV20-1 and TRBJ2-5, with 7 positions matching TRBD2. The CDR3 spans 13 residues. Per the germline V gene, CDR1 is DFQATT and CDR2 is SNEGSKA (reference sequence). V lost 6 bases to trimming and J lost 5 bases; unmatched junction nucleotides: 9. CDR3 nucleotide sequence: TGCAGTGCGCTACGGGGGGAGATGGAGACCCAGTACTTC. Translated, it gives CSALRGEMETQYF.

This clonotype was seen a few times. The chain couples TRBV4-3 to TRBJ2-3; D not resolved. The CDR3 is 14 residues long. Germline V gives CDR1 LGHNA, CDR2 YSLEER. The V gene lost 0 bases and the J gene lost 1 base, with 5 bases spanning the gap. The chain's CDR3 is CASSQEPGTDTQYF. CDR3 in DNA: TGCGCCAGCAGCCAAGAACCCGGCACAGATACGCAGTATTTT.

This clonotype has just a few counts. The genes are TRBV6-2 or TRBV6-3 and TRBJ2-6; no firm D call. Trimming took off 8 bases at V and 0 bases at J, with 11 bases between the two ends. The germline V gene has CDR1 MNHEY and CDR2 SVGEGT. This CDR3 is built from 15 residues. The CDR3 here is CASAIELSGANVLTF. CDR3 in DNA: TGTGCCAGCGCAATAGAACTCTCTGGGGCCAACGTCCTGACTTTC.

This clonotype turned up a few times. The V and J genes are TRBV4-3 and TRBJ2-6, with 9 bases lining up with TRBD1. The CDR3 sequence is 16 residues long. The J segment lost 0 bases and the V segment lost 10 bases, leaving 7 bases of the junction unmatched. CDR1 LGHNA and CDR2 YSLEER come from the germline V gene. Here the CDR3 reads CAKRTGVTSGANVLTF. The CDR3 DNA reads as TGCGCCAAGAGGACAGGGGTGACCTCTGGGGCCAACGTCCTGACTTTC.

J is TRBJ2-3 and V is TRBV20-1; TRBD1 matches at 12 bases. Germline V gene sequence: CDR1 DFQATT, CDR2 SNEGSKA (reference sequence). The CDR3 is made up of 17 amino acids. The J segment lost 4 bases and the V segment lost 0 bases, leaving 8 bases of the junction unmatched. CDR3 nucleotides: TGCAGTGCTAGAGATTGGGACAGGGGGCAAGTTTCAGATACGCAGTATTTT. Translation: CSARDWDRGQVSDTQYF.

In its sample, this clonotype was seen a few times. This chain connects TRBV15 to TRBJ2-1; 7 positions match TRBD2. J lost 7 bases, V lost 7 bases, and 10 bases had no gene match. CDR3 length equals 14 residues. CDR1 and CDR2 (germline): LNHNV, YYDKDF (reference sequence). In DNA form, the CDR3 reads TGTGCCACCAAAGGTGAGCGGGGCCTTAATGAGCAGTTCTTC. The encoded protein is CATKGERGLNEQFF. Full variable domain (outside the CDR3, taken from reference TRBV15 and TRBJ2-1): DAMVIQNPRYQVTQFGKPVTLSCSQTLNHNVMYWYQQKSSQAPKLLFHYYDKDFNNEADTPDNFQSRRPNTSFCFLDIRSPGLGDTAMYLCATKGERGLNEQFFGPGTRLTVL.

The CDR3 DNA follows: TGCGCCAGCAGTGGTCGCAGGGGGACTCCCTTCAATGAGCAGTTCTTC. Residues: CASSGRRGTPFNEQFF. The chain has TRBV5-1 and TRBJ2-1; D possibly corresponds to TRBD1 (7 bases). The CDR3 consists of 16 residues. CDR1 is SGHRS and CDR2 is YFSETQ in the germline V gene. The V gene lost 5 bases and the J gene lost 6 bases, with 21 bases spanning the gap.

The chain carries TRBV15 and TRBJ1-1; D is unclear. CDR3 length: 13 residues. The germline V gene encodes CDR1 LNHNV and CDR2 YYDKDF (reference sequence). Deletions cut 2 bases from V and 4 bases from J, with 8 bases between. CDR3 amino acids: CATSRWPGTEAFF. For the CDR3, the DNA is TGTGCCACCAGCAGATGGCCGGGCACTGAAGCTTTCTTT. The variable domain in full, with the rest retrieved from reference TRBV15 and TRBJ1-1, is DAMVIQNPRYQVTQFGKPVTLSCSQTLNHNVMYWYQQKSSQAPKLLFHYYDKDFNNEADTPDNFQSRRPNTSFCFLDIRSPGLGDTAMYLCATSRWPGTEAFFGQGTRLTVV.

This clonotype was seen a handful of times. The chain couples TRBV29-1 to TRBJ2-3, with 8 bases that match TRBD2. The germline V gene has CDR1 SQVTM and CDR2 ANQGSEA. The trim removed 1 base at V and 3 bases at J, leaving 6 bases unmatched. The CDR3 is made up of 15 amino acids. DNA for the CDR3: TGCAGCGTTGAAGTTCGGGCTAGCGGGACAGATACGCAGTATTTT. Protein sequence: CSVEVRASGTDTQYF.

This clonotype has only a few counts. The rearrangement links TRBV3-1 to TRBJ1-2; weak D call: TRBD1 (6 bases). Germline V gene sequence: CDR1 LGHDT, CDR2 YNNKEL (reference sequence). The CDR3 spans 14 residues. Between the trimmed V and J ends, which lost 4 bases and 3 bases, there was a span of 12 bases. The CDR3 spells CASSREGGHYGYTF. The CDR3 DNA is TGTGCCAGCAGCCGAGAAGGGGGGCACTATGGCTACACCTTC.

This clonotype turned up a few times. The chain uses TRBV10-3 and TRBJ2-1, with TRBD2 matching 8 bases. The CDR3 has 14 residues. Germline V lookup: CDR1 ENHRY, CDR2 SYGVKD. The J segment lost 7 bases and the V segment lost 0 bases, leaving 2 bases of the junction unmatched. The CDR3 DNA is TGTGCCATCAGTGAGTCGGGACTAGTAAATGAGCAGTTCTTC. Protein product: CAISESGLVNEQFF.

CDR3 in DNA: TGTGCCAGCAGCCAGTGGGACCTCACCGGGGAGCTGTTTTTT. Its protein product is CASSQWDLTGELFF. This chain uses TRBV28 with TRBJ2-2; D might be TRBD1 or TRBD2, each matching 5 bases. This CDR3 has 14 amino acids. Deletions cut 6 bases from V and 4 bases from J, with 12 bases between. CDR1 and CDR2 (germline): MDHEN, SYDVKM.

This clonotype has more than one count but fewer than ten. The V call is TRBV4-2, the J call TRBJ2-5, with D tentatively TRBD1 (7 bases). Germline CDR1 reads LGHNA; CDR2 reads YNFKEQ. V lost 1 base and J 5 bases, leaving 14 bases between the germline ends. This CDR3 is 15 amino acids long. DNA of the CDR3: TGTGCCAGCAGCCAAGTGCAGGGGGGAGTGGAGACCCAGTACTTC. Protein sequence: CASSQVQGGVETQYF.